This T cell receptor beta chain was captured in a study of prognosis after radiotherapy for stage I lung cancer. Two-round multiplex PCR on genomic DNA was the method by which TCR beta CDR3 was amplified. Each TRBV and TRBJ gene had its own primer in the first PCR round. One entry per CDR3 protein, called by TCRdb with MiXCR from the multiplex PCR reads. The sample has 25,000 to 35,000 distinct CDR3 sequences, approximately 44% seen once; the top ten hold approximately 15%. This clonotype came up many times. The clonotype comes from a donor aged 50 or older with non-small cell lung cancer. Sequencing used PBMCs, obtained before or after stereotactic body radiation therapy (not recorded which).

The CDR3 DNA reads TGCAGTGCTAGAGATCAACAGGCGTCCCAAGAGACCCAGTACTTC. Its translation: CSARDQQASQETQYF. The V and J genes are TRBV20-1 and TRBJ2-5; weak D call: TRBD1 (5 bases). The CDR3 has 15 residues. V lost 0 bases and J lost 1, with 12 bases in between. Germline V lookup: CDR1 DFQATT, CDR2 SNEGSKA (reference sequence).